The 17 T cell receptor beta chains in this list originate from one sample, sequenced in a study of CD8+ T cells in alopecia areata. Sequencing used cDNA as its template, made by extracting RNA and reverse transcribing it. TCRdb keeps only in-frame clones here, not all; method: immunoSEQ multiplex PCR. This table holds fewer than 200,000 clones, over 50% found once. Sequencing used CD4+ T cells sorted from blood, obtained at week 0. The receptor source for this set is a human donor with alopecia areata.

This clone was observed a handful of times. CDR3 nucleotide sequence: TGCGCCAGCAGCTCAAGGCAGGGTTCGGATACGCAGTATTTT. Amino acid sequence: CASSSRQGSDTQYF. The chain employs TRBV5-1 and TRBJ2-3, with D perhaps TRBD1 (5 bases). Germline lookup yields CDR1 SGHRS and CDR2 YFSETQ. CDR3 length equals 14 residues. V was trimmed by 3 bases and J by 6 bases, leaving 14 bases between them.

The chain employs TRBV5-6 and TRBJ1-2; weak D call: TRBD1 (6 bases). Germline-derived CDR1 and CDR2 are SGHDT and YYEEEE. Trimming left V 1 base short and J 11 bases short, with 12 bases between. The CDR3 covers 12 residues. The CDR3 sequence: CASSLSKTGYTF. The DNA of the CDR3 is TGTGCCAGCAGCTTGTCAAAGACAGGTTACACCTTC.

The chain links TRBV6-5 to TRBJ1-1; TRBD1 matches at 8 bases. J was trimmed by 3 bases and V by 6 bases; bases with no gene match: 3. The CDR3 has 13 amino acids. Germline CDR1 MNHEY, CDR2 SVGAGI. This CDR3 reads CASSLDRDTEAFF. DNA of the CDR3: TGTGCCAGCAGCTTGGACAGGGACACTGAAGCTTTCTTT.

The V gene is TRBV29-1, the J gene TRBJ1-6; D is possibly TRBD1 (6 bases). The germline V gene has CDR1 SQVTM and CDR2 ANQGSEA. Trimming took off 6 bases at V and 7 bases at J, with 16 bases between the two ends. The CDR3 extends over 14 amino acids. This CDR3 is CSVKQGSLNSPLHF. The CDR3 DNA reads TGCAGCGTGAAACAGGGAAGTTTAAATTCACCCCTCCACTTT. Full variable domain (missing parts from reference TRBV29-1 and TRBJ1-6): SAVISQKPSRDICQRGTSLTIQCQVDSQVTMMFWYRQQPGQSLTLIATANQGSEATYESGFVIDKFPISRPNLTFSTLTVSNMSPEDSSIYLCSVKQGSLNSPLHFGNGTRLTVT.

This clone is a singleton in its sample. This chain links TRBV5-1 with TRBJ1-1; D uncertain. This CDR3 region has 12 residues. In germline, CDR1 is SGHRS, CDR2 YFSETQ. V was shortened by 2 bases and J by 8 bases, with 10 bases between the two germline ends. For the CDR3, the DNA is TGCGCCAGCAGCTTTGAACGGGAGGAAGCTTTCTTT. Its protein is CASSFEREEAFF.

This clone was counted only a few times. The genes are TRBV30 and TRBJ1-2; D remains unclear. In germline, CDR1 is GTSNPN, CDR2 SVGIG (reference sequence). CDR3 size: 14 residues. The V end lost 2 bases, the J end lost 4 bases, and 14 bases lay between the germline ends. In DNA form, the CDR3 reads TGTGCCTGGAGTCTCTCCCCCGAGGTCTATGGCTACACCTTC. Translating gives CAWSLSPEVYGYTF.

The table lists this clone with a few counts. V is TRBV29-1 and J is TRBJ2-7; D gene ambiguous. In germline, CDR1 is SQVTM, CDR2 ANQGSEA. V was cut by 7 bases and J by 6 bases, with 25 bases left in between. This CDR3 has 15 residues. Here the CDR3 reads CSALEGRQRRSEQYF. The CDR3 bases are TGCAGCGCCCTGGAAGGACGGCAAAGGCGGTCCGAGCAGTACTTC.

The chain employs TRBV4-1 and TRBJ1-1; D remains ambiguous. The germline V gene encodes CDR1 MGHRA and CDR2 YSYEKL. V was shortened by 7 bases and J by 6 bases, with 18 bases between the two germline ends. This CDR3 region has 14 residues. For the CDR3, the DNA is TGCGCCAGCACCCCCAGCCCCTTCGGGGCTGAAGCTTTCTTT. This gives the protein CASTPSPFGAEAFF.

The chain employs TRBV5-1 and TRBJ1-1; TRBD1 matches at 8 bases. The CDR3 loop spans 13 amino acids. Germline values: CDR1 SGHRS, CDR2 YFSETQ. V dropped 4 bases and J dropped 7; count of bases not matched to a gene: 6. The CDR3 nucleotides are TGCGCCAGCAGCGCGGGACAGGCGTTTGAAGCTTTCTTT. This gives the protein CASSAGQAFEAFF.

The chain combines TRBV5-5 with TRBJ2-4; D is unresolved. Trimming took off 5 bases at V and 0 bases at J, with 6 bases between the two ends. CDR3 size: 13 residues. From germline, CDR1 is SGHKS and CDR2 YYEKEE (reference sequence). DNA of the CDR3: TGTGCCAGCAGAGGATTAGCCAAAAACATTCAGTACTTC. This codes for CASRGLAKNIQYF.

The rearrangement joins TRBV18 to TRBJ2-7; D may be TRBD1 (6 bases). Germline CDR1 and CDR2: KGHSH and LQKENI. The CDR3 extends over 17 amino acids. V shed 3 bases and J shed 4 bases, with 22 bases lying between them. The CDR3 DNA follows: TGTGCCAGCTCACCCCCTCTTGGGGACAACGGGGCTTACGAGCAGTACTTC. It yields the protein CASSPPLGDNGAYEQYF.

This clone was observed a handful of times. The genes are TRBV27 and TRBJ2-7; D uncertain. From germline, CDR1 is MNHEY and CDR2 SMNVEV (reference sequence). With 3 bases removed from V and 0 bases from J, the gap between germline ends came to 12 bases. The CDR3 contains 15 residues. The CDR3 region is CASSFRPTVSYEQYF. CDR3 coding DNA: TGTGCCAGCAGTTTCCGACCAACAGTCTCCTACGAGCAGTACTTC.

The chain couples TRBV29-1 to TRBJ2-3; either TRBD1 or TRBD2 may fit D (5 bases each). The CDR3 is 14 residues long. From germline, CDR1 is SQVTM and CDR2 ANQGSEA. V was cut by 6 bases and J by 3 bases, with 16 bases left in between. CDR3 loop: CSVGLGTSTDTQYF. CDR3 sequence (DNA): TGCAGCGTGGGGCTAGGGACCAGTACAGATACGCAGTATTTT.

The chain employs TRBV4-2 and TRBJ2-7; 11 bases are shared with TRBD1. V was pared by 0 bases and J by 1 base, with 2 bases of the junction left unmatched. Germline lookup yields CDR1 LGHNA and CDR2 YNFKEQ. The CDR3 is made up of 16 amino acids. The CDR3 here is CASSQEGTGGSYEQYF. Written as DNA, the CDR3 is TGTGCCAGCAGCCAAGAGGGGACAGGGGGTTCCTACGAGCAGTACTTC.

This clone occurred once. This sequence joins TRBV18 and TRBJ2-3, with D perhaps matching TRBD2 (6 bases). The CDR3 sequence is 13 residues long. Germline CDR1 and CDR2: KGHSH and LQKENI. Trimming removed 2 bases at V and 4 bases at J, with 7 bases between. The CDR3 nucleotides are TGTGCCAGCTCACCAGGAGGGTCAGATACGCAGTATTTT. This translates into CASSPGGSDTQYF.

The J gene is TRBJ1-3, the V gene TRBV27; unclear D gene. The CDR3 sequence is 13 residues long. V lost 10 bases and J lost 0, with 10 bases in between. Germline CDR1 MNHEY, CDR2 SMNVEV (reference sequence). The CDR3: CATQARSGNTIYF. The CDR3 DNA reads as TGTGCCACCCAGGCCCGCTCTGGAAACACCATATATTTT.

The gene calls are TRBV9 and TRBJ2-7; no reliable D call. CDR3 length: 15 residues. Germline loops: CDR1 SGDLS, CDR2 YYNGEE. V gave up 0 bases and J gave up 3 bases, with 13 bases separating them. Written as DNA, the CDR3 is TGTGCCAGCAGCGTAGCTGATAGCAGTTACTACGAGCAGTACTTC. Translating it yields CASSVADSSYYEQYF.